This T cell receptor beta chain was found in a study of T cell responses to AZD1222 COVID-19 vaccine. Data came from immunoSEQ multiplex PCR; TCRdb stores just in-frame clones and leaves some out. The sample has fewer than 200,000 clones, approximately 94% seen once. As for this clone: Its antigen is not known.

General study points: Every sample of the repertoires postdated the peak T cell response. White British donors predominated, females outnumbered males, and clonal diversity was possibly underestimated.

Trimming took off 3 bases at V and 6 bases at J, with 14 bases between the two ends. Germline V lookup: CDR1 ENHRY, CDR2 SYGVKD. This CDR3 is 14 amino acids long. The clonotype comes from an adult who received the AZD1222 COVID-19 vaccine. The input for sequencing was peripheral blood, taken 28 days after the second AZD1222 dose. The J gene is TRBJ1-2, the V gene TRBV10-3; D is possibly TRBD1 (5 bases). The CDR3 protein is CAISDPVRGDGYTF. The DNA for the CDR3 is TGTGCCATCAGTGACCCCGTGAGAGGGGATGGCTACACCTTC.